A single T cell receptor (beta chain) is shown here with its context. Trimming cost V 3 bases and J 4 bases; bases outside gene matches: 4. Germline V lookup: CDR1 SGHRS, CDR2 YFSETQ. The length of the CDR3 is 14 residues. The data originate from a study of blood T cell repertoires in COVID-19. Assay: immunoSEQ multiplex PCR; the TCRdb copy retains only in-frame clones and omits some. The sample consists of 45,000 to 55,000 clones, around 84% of them appearing once. This rearrangement joins TRBV5-1 to TRBJ2-5, with 9 bases lining up with TRBD1. Material: peripheral blood. This TCR was sampled from a man between 50 and 59 years old with active COVID-19. The CDR3 loop reads CASSYGTGRETQYF. The CDR3 region has the DNA TGCGCCAGCAGCTACGGGACAGGGCGAGAGACCCAGTACTTC.